Given below is one T cell receptor (beta chain) in context. Antigen specificity is unknown. Ten immunoSEQ deep assay plates were used to sequence the DNA of unsorted PBMCs. Method: immunoSEQ multiplex PCR; TCRdb's copy keeps in-frame clones and lacks some. The data show about 490,000 clones, 60% to 80% seen once. The data stem from a study of shared clonotypes between healthy human individuals. General observations from the study: Limited genetic and exposure-history diversity came from having few donors.

The sequencing sample was made of PBMCs. The receptor comes from a woman aged 40 to 49 in good health. Some clones in this sample may be carry-over from other donors' samples.

The CDR3 sequence: CASSYGFLGTGELFF. CDR3 in DNA: TGTGCCAGCAGTTACGGTTTTTTGGGGACCGGGGAGCTGTTTTTT. The V and J genes are TRBV6-5 and TRBJ2-2; D is unresolved. V was pared by 2 bases and J by 5 bases, with 12 bases between. Germline-derived CDR1 and CDR2 are MNHEY and SVGAGI. The CDR3 spans 15 residues.